This T cell receptor beta chain derives from a study of shared clonotypes between healthy human individuals. At the level of the study: Plates per donor: three CD4 naive, three CD4 memory, two CD8 naive, one CD8 memory.

On this clone itself: Its target is not known.

CD8 cells regarded as naive lacked CD45RO, were positively chosen for CCR7, and omitted terminally differentiated effector memory CD45RA+ cells. Healthy adults negative for HIV, lacking recent acute infections or vaccinations, served as donors. The protocol was immunoSEQ multiplex PCR, while the TCRdb copy is restricted to in-frame clones and leaves out a portion. The sample gives some 2 million clones, roughly 95% of which show up once; more than 0.95% is in the top ten. General study findings and limits: Donor clonotype sharing was expected to depend on sequencing depth. Unshared clonotypes carried lower generation probabilities than those common to all four donors.

This TCR was recovered from a man aged 18-30 years in good health. The sample consisted of naive CD8+ T cells sorted from blood.

The CDR3 nucleotides are TGTGCCAGCAGTCCCCCGGAGCCCCAGCATTTT. Protein product: CASSPPEPQHF. V is TRBV6-5 and J is TRBJ1-5; D ambiguous. The CDR3 loop spans 11 amino acids. Between the trimmed V and J ends, which lost 5 bases and 8 bases, there was a span of 7 bases. Germline-derived CDR1 and CDR2 are MNHEY and SVGAGI.